One and the same sample provided the 5 T cell receptor beta chains below, sequenced in a study of cytomegalovirus exposure and HLA in healthy donors. 13 Jbeta primers and 60 Vbeta primers were used for the PCR. Here immunoSEQ multiplex PCR was the method, and the copy in TCRdb shows in-frame clones only, minus some. The table lists about 170,000 clones, about 80% of them singletons, with nearly 6.5% in the top ten. The material sequenced was PBMCs. These receptors were collected from a man aged 35 to 55 in good health and CMV-seropositive.

The chain has TRBV5-1 and TRBJ2-3, with D tentatively TRBD2 (6 bases). This CDR3 is built from 15 residues. V lost 0 bases and J lost 3, with 11 bases in between. Germline assignment: CDR1 SGHRS and CDR2 YFSETQ. CDR3: CASSLVGGVTDTQYF. The CDR3 bases are TGCGCCAGCAGCTTGGTCGGGGGAGTGACAGATACGCAGTATTTT.

This clone was recorded only once. V and J are TRBV19 and TRBJ2-7, with 7 nucleotides matching TRBD2. The V gene's germline CDR1 is LNHDA and CDR2 SQIVND (reference sequence). J lost 3 bases, V lost 4 bases, and 3 bases had no gene match. The CDR3 extends over 13 amino acids. The chain's CDR3 is CASSTGLRYEQYF. In nucleotides, the CDR3 is TGTGCCAGTAGTACGGGACTACGCTACGAGCAGTACTTC.

The chain combines TRBV10-1 with TRBJ2-7; 7 bases match TRBD2. The CDR3 runs 14 residues. The V gene end was trimmed by 5 bases and the J gene end by 0 bases; junction bases not matched to a gene: 4. The germline gives CDR1 WNHNN, CDR2 SYGVQD (reference sequence). CDR3 DNA sequence: TGCGCCAGCAGTCAGGCTAGCGGCTCCTACGAGCAGTACTTC. Translating gives CASSQASGSYEQYF.

V and J are TRBV2 and TRBJ2-7; perhaps TRBD1 as D (6 bases). CDR1 is SNHLY and CDR2 is FYNNEI in the germline V gene. V shed 7 bases and J shed 1 base, with 17 bases lying between them. The CDR3 consists of 15 residues. CDR3 bases: TGTGCCAGCACCGGATCCCAGGGGTTGTCCTACGAGCAGTACTTC. Translated: CASTGSQGLSYEQYF.

This clone appeared a few times. The gene calls are TRBV2 and TRBJ2-2, with TRBD2 as a possible D gene (6 bases). V lost 8 bases and J lost 4, with 14 bases in between. The germline V gene has CDR1 SNHLY and CDR2 FYNNEI. The CDR3 extends over 14 amino acids. CDR3 protein: CASCRTSSTGELFF. DNA of the CDR3: TGTGCCAGCTGCCGTACTAGCTCCACCGGGGAGCTGTTTTTT.